This entry describes one TCR beta chain. The sample originates from a study of OX40 agonist ivuxolimab in advanced cancers. In germline, CDR1 is SGHVS, CDR2 FQNEAQ. V shed 5 bases and J shed 1 base, with 10 bases lying between them. This CDR3 has 14 amino acids. Data came from immunoSEQ multiplex PCR; TCRdb stores just in-frame clones and leaves some out. The sample consists of about 110,000 clones, about nine tenths of them appearing once. The sequence was collected from an adult with an advanced solid tumor such as melanoma, head and neck, liver or kidney cancer. J is TRBJ2-3 and V is TRBV7-8; TRBD2 might be the D (6 bases). The sample in question was CD4+ or CD8+ T cells sorted from blood, obtained in a trial of the OX40 agonist ivuxolimab. CDR3 DNA: TGTGCCAGCAGCCCGGGACTCGGCACAGATACGCAGTATTTT. Protein: CASSPGLGTDTQYF.